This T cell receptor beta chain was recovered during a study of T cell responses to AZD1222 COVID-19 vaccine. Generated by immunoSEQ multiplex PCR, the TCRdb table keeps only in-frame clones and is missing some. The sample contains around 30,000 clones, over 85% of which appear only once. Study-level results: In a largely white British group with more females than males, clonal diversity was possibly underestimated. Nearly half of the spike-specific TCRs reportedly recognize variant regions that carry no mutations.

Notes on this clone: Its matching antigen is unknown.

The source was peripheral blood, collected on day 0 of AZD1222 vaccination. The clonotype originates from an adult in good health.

CDR3 loop: CATSIGRWGQYF. For the CDR3, the DNA is TGTGCCACCAGCATAGGACGTTGGGGTCAGTATTTT. The chain couples TRBV15 to TRBJ2-3; D gene unclear. Germline loops: CDR1 LNHNV, CDR2 YYDKDF (reference sequence). The CDR3 length is 12 residues. Trimming stripped 4 bases from V and 12 bases from J, with 14 bases between.